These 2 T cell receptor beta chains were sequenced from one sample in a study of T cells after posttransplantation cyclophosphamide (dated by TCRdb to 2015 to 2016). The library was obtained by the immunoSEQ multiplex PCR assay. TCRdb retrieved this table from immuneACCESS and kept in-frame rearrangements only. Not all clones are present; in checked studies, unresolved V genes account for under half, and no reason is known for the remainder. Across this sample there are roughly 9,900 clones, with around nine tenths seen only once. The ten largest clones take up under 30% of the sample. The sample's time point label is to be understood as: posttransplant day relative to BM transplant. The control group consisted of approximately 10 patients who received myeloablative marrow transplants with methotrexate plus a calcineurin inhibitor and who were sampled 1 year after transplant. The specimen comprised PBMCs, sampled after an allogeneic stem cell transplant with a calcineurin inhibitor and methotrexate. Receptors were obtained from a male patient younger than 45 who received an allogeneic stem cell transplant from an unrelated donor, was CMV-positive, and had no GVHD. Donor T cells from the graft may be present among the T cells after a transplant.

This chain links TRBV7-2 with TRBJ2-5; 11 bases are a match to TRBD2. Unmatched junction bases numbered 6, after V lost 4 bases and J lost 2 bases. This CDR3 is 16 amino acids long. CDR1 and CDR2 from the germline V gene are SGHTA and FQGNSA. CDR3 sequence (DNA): TGTGCCAGCAGCTGGGGACTAGCGGACGTACAAGAGACCCAGTACTTC. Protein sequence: CASSWGLADVQETQYF.

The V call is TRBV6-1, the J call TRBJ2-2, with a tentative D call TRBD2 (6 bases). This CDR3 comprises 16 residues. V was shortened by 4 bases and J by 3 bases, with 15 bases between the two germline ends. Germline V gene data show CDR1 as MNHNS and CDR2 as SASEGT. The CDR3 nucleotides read TGTGCCAGCAGTGGGGACCCGGGACTCTACACCGGGGAGCTGTTTTTT. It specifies CASSGDPGLYTGELFF.